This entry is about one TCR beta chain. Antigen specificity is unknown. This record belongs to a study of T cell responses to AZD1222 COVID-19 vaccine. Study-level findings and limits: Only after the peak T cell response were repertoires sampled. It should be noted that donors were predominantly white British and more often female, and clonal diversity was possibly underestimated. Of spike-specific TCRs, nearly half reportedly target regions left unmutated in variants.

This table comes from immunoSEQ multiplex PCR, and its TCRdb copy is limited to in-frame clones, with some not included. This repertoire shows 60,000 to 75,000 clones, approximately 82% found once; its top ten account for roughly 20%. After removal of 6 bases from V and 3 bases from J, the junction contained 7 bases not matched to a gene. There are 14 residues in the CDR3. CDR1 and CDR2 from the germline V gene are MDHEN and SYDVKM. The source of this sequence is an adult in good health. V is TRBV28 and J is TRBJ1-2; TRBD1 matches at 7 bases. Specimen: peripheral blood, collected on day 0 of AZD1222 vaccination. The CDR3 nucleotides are TGTGCCAGCAGGATGGGACAGCAGCACTATGGCTACACCTTC. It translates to CASRMGQQHYGYTF.